Each of the 18 T cell receptor beta chains below was sequenced from the same sample in a study of OX40 agonist ivuxolimab in advanced cancers. Data came from immunoSEQ multiplex PCR; TCRdb stores just in-frame clones and leaves some out. Seen here are about 42,000 clones, roughly nine tenths observed once, and the top ten hold 4.7%. This sample comprised CD4+ or CD8+ T cells sorted from blood, obtained in a trial of the OX40 agonist ivuxolimab. The receptors were sampled from an adult with an advanced solid tumor such as melanoma, head and neck, liver or kidney cancer.

V and J are TRBV30 and TRBJ2-5; D remains unclear. Looked up from germline, CDR1 is GTSNPN and CDR2 is SVGIG (reference sequence). The length of the CDR3 is 12 residues. The ends were cut back, 0 bases at V and 5 bases at J, with 7 bases in the middle. The CDR3 sequence is CAWSVIRETQYF. The CDR3 bases are TGTGCCTGGAGTGTCATCCGTGAGACCCAGTACTTC.

The V and J genes are TRBV6-5 and TRBJ2-7; 9 positions match TRBD1. V was pared by 2 bases and J by 2 bases, with 4 bases of the junction left unmatched. The length of the CDR3 is 15 residues. Germline assignment: CDR1 MNHEY and CDR2 SVGAGI. CDR3 sequence (DNA): TGTGCCAGCAGTTACAGGACAGGGGACACCTACGAGCAGTACTTC. Protein: CASSYRTGDTYEQYF.

The V call is TRBV5-1, the J call TRBJ1-1; D gene ambiguous. The CDR3 has 14 residues. Trimming took 5 bases from V and 1 from J, leaving 12 bases between them. Looked up from germline, CDR1 is SGHRS and CDR2 is YFSETQ. The CDR3 DNA reads as TGCGCCAGCAGACTGGACTGGGGGAACACTGAAGCTTTCTTT. This translates into CASRLDWGNTEAFF.

The chain carries TRBV18 and TRBJ1-4; D not certain. Germline CDR1 is KGHSH and CDR2 is LQKENI. V gave up 6 bases and J gave up 5 bases, with 16 bases separating them. The CDR3 is made up of 15 amino acids. The DNA of the CDR3 is TGTGCCAGCTCCACCGAACAAGGAGCGAATGAAAAACTGTTTTTT. Its translation: CASSTEQGANEKLFF.

The chain recombines TRBV4-2 with TRBJ1-2, with TRBD1 matching over 7 bases. Unmatched junction bases numbered 5, after V lost 5 bases and J lost 5 bases. CDR3 length equals 13 residues. Germline V gene data show CDR1 as LGHNA and CDR2 as YNFKEQ. This chain's CDR3 is CASSYDRDYGYTF. The CDR3 DNA follows: TGTGCCAGCAGCTACGACAGGGATTATGGCTACACCTTC.

This sequence joins TRBV5-1 and TRBJ2-1; tentatively, D is TRBD1 or TRBD2 (5 bases each). The V gene lost 0 bases and the J gene lost 0 bases, with 13 bases spanning the gap. This CDR3 has 17 residues. Looked up from germline, CDR1 is SGHRS and CDR2 is YFSETQ. CDR3 region: CASSLGFGGSSYNEQFF. The CDR3 bases are TGCGCCAGCAGCTTGGGGTTTGGGGGTAGCTCCTACAATGAGCAGTTCTTC.

The V and J genes are TRBV28 and TRBJ1-5, with 8 bases lining up with TRBD1. Germline trimming cut 1 base from V and 5 bases from J; bases unmatched to any gene: 7. From germline, CDR1 is MDHEN and CDR2 SYDVKM. This CDR3 has 16 amino acids. Here the CDR3 DNA reads TGTGCCAGCAGTTTATATTACAGGGGGAGGGATCAGCCCCAGCATTTT. Its translation is CASSLYYRGRDQPQHF.

This chain links TRBV11-1 with TRBJ2-7; 9 bases agree with TRBD1. The CDR3 totals 16 residues. Germline V gene sequence: CDR1 SGHAT, CDR2 FQDESV (reference sequence). V lost 5 bases, J lost 3 bases, and 11 bases stayed unmatched. CDR3 DNA: TGTGCCAGCAGCAAGACCCGGGACAGGGCCTTCTACGAGCAGTACTTC. As protein: CASSKTRDRAFYEQYF.

V is TRBV30 and J is TRBJ2-5; no clear D. Germline values: CDR1 GTSNPN, CDR2 SVGIG (reference sequence). The CDR3 has 13 amino acids. V was shortened by 5 bases and J by 3 bases, with 13 bases between the two germline ends. This CDR3 is CAWHPVGKETQYF. Written as DNA, the CDR3 is TGTGCCTGGCACCCCGTCGGCAAAGAGACCCAGTACTTC.

This clone was picked up one time. The chain has TRBV28 and TRBJ2-2, with 7 bases aligning to TRBD2. Unmatched junction bases numbered 15, after V lost 1 base and J lost 4 bases. The CDR3 is 19 residues long. From germline, CDR1 is MDHEN and CDR2 SYDVKM. The CDR3, as DNA: TGTGCCAGCAGTTTATTTCGGGGAACTAGCGCGAGCCGCACCGGGGAGCTGTTTTTT. It yields the protein CASSLFRGTSASRTGELFF.

Here the CDR3 reads CAWSGSPGDQPQHF. The DNA for the CDR3 is TGTGCCTGGAGTGGGTCCCCAGGGGATCAGCCCCAGCATTTT. V gene TRBV30 combines with J gene TRBJ1-5; tentatively, D is TRBD1 (6 bases). CDR3 length equals 14 residues. Deletions cut 1 base from V and 5 bases from J, with 12 bases between. Germline CDR1 and CDR2: GTSNPN and SVGIG (reference sequence).

The chain couples TRBV7-6 to TRBJ2-5; 7 nucleotides match TRBD1. Germline trimming cut 2 bases from V and 10 bases from J; bases unmatched to any gene: 13. Germline assignment: CDR1 SGHVS and CDR2 FNYEAQ. The length of the CDR3 is 15 residues. In DNA, the CDR3 is TGTGCCAGCAGCTTATACCAAGGTTTGACAGGGATCCAGTACTTC. Translating gives CASSLYQGLTGIQYF.

V is TRBV11-1 and J is TRBJ2-3; no firm D call. The germline CDR1 and CDR2 sequences are SGHAT and FQDESV (reference sequence). The CDR3 loop spans 15 amino acids. Trimming left V 3 bases short and J 0 bases short, with 10 bases between. The CDR3 sequence is CASSFGTFSTDTQYF. The CDR3 DNA reads TGTGCCAGCAGCTTCGGAACATTTAGCACAGATACGCAGTATTTT.

This clone was seen just once. The gene calls are TRBV6-5 and TRBJ1-1; D is ambiguous. Germline assignment: CDR1 MNHEY and CDR2 SVGAGI. Trimming removed 6 bases from V and 5 bases from J, with 13 bases in between. This CDR3 comprises 13 residues. In DNA, the CDR3 is TGTGCCAGCAGCCTCGTGGGTCGGACTGAAGCTTTCTTT. Translating gives CASSLVGRTEAFF.

The sample holds one count of this clone. The chain joins TRBV10-3 to TRBJ1-6; 11 bases match TRBD1. The V gene's germline CDR1 is ENHRY and CDR2 SYGVKD. The CDR3 runs to 16 residues. The V gene end was trimmed by 4 bases and the J gene end by 5 bases; junction bases not matched to a gene: 4. The CDR3 region is CAISGRTGGDNSPLHF. CDR3 sequence (DNA): TGTGCCATCAGTGGGCGGACAGGGGGCGATAATTCACCCCTCCACTTT.

The V gene is TRBV7-9, the J gene TRBJ2-1; TRBD1 agrees at 9 bases. The length of the CDR3 is 16 residues. Germline V gene lookup returns CDR1 SEHNR and CDR2 FQNEAQ (reference sequence). The trim removed 4 bases at V and 3 bases at J, leaving 7 bases unmatched. The CDR3 sequence is CASSSDGQGRYNEQFF. CDR3 DNA: TGTGCCAGCAGCTCCGATGGACAGGGGCGCTACAATGAGCAGTTCTTC.

V and J are TRBV7-6 and TRBJ1-1, with TRBD1 matching 7 bases. Germline V gene sequence: CDR1 SGHVS, CDR2 FNYEAQ. This CDR3 is 13 amino acids long. V was clipped by 3 bases and J by 6 bases; unmatched bases: 4. CDR3 sequence reads: CASSLATGAEAFF. In DNA form, the CDR3 reads TGTGCCAGCAGCTTGGCTACAGGGGCTGAAGCTTTCTTT. The full variable domain, rest sourced from reference TRBV7-6 and TRBJ1-1, is GAGVSQSPRYKVTKRGQDVALRCDPISGHVSLYWYRQALGQGPEFLTYFNYEAQQDKSGLPNDRFSAERPEGSISTLTIQRTEQRDSAMYRCASSLATGAEAFFGQGTRLTVV.

The genes are TRBV7-3 and TRBJ2-2, with D possibly matching TRBD1 (5 bases). There are 18 residues in the CDR3. Germline lookup yields CDR1 SGHTA and CDR2 FQGTGA. V lost 1 base to trimming and J lost 0 bases, with 15 bases between them. The CDR3 DNA reads as TGTGCCAGCAGCTTAAACGCCTGGGGCAGGGCGAACACCGGGGAGCTGTTTTTT. It translates to CASSLNAWGRANTGELFF.